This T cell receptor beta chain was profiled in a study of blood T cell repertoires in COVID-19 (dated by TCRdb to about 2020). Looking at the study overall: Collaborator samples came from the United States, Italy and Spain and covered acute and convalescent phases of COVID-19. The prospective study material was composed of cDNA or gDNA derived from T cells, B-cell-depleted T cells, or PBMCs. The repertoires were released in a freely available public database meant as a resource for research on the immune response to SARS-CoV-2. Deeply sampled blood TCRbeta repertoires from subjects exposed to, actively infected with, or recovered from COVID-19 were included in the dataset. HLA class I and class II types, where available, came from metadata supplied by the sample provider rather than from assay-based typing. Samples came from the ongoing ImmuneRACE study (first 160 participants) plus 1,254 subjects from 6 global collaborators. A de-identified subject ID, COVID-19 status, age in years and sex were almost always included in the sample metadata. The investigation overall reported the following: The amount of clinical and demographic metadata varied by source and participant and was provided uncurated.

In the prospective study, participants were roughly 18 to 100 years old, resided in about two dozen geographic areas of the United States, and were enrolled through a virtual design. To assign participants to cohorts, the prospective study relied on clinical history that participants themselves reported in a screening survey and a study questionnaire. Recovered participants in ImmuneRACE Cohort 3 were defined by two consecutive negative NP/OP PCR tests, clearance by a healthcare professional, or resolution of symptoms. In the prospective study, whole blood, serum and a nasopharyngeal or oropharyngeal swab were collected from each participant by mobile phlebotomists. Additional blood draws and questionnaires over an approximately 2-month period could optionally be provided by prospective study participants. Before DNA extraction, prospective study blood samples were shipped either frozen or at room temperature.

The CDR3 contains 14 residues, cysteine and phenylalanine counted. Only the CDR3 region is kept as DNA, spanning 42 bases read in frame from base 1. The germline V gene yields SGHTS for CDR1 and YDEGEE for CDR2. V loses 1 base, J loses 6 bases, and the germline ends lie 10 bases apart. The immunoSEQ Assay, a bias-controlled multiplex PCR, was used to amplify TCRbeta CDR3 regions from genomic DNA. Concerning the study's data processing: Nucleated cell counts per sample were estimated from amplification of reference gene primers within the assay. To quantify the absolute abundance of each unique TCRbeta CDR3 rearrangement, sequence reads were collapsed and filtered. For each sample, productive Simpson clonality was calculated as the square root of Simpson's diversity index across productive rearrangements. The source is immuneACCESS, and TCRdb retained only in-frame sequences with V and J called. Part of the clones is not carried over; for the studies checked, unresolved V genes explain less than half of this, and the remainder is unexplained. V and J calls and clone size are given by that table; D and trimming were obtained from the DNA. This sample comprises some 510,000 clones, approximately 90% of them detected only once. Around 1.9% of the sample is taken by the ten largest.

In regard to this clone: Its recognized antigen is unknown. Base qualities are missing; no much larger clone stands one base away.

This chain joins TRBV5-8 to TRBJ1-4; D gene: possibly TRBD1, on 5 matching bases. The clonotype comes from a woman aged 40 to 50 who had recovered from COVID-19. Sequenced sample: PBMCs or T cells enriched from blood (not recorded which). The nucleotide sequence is TGTGCCAGCAGCTTGCGGGGGGTGGATGAAAAACTGTTTTTT. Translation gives CASSLRGVDEKLFF.